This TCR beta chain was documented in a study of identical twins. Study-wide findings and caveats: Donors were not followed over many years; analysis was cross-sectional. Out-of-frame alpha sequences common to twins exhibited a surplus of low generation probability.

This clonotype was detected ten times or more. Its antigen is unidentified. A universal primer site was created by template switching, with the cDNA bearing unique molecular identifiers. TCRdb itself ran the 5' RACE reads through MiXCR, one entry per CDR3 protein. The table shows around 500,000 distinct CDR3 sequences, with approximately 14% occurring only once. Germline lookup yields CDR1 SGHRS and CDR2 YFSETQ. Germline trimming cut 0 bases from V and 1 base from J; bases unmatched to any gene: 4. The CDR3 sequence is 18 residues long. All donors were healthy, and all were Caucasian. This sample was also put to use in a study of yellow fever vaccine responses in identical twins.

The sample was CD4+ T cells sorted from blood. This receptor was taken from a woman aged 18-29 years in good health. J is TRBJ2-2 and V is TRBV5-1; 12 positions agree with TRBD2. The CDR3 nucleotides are TGCGCCAGCAGCTTGGGCCGACTAGCGGGAGTGAACACCGGGGAGCTGTTTTTT. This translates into CASSLGRLAGVNTGELFF.